This is a list of T cell receptor beta chains from one sample in a study of cytomegalovirus exposure and HLA in healthy donors. TCRdb keeps only in-frame clones here, not all; method: immunoSEQ multiplex PCR. Found here are some 140,000 clones, around 87% of them singletons; the top ten hold around 5.5%. Material for sequencing was PBMCs. These receptors came from a woman in her thirties in good health and CMV-seronegative. CDR3s include the opening cysteine and the closing phenylalanine or tryptophan. The order of the fields is V gene, J gene, CDR3 protein.

V gene: TRBV14; J gene: TRBJ1-4; CDR3 protein: CASSQGDILFEKLFF
V gene: TRBV4-3; J gene: TRBJ2-5; CDR3 protein: CASSQDLGGPKETQYF
V gene: TRBV9; J gene: TRBJ2-1; CDR3 protein: CASSVAGSGPYNEQFF
V gene: TRBV11-2; J gene: TRBJ1-1; CDR3 protein: CASSLERNTEAFF
V gene: TRBV7-3; J gene: TRBJ2-1; CDR3 protein: CASSLYDLAGIDNEQFF
V gene: TRBV5-6; J gene: TRBJ2-5; CDR3 protein: CASRLIRDSQETQYF
V gene: TRBV7-2; J gene: TRBJ2-7; CDR3 protein: CASSLGWGGTYEQYF
V gene: TRBV6-1; J gene: TRBJ2-5; CDR3 protein: CASSPRAGGRETQYF
V gene: TRBV5-1; J gene: TRBJ1-2; CDR3 protein: CASSFGQGGGYTF
V gene: TRBV5-6; J gene: TRBJ1-2; CDR3 protein: CASSLGGFYGYTF
V gene: TRBV6-1; J gene: TRBJ1-2; CDR3 protein: CASSGTFFYGYTF
V gene: TRBV5-6; J gene: TRBJ1-4; CDR3 protein: CASSLGQTEKLFF
V gene: TRBV5-5; J gene: TRBJ2-7; CDR3 protein: CASSTGTGGYEQYF
V gene: TRBV25-1; J gene: TRBJ1-2; CDR3 protein: CASSDRRLYGYTF
V gene: TRBV2; J gene: TRBJ1-2; CDR3 protein: CASFLSAGRYTF
V gene: TRBV30; J gene: TRBJ1-1; CDR3 protein: CAWSRIAMNTEAFF
V gene: TRBV9; J gene: TRBJ2-1; CDR3 protein: CASSAELAGGADEQFF
V gene: TRBV14; J gene: TRBJ1-6; CDR3 protein: CASSQAGRGPSSYNSPLHF
V gene: TRBV19; J gene: TRBJ2-7; CDR3 protein: CASSMRQGADEQYF
V gene: TRBV21-1; J gene: TRBJ2-5; CDR3 protein: CASSKRNGSVQQETQYF
V gene: TRBV2; J gene: TRBJ1-1; CDR3 protein: CASSEFPGGNTEAFF
V gene: TRBV10-3; J gene: TRBJ1-1; CDR3 protein: CAAGGPSNTEAFF
V gene: TRBV28; J gene: TRBJ2-2; CDR3 protein: CASRLLAGAIGELFF
V gene: TRBV18; J gene: TRBJ2-2; CDR3 protein: CASSFQGTDNTGELFF
V gene: TRBV7-3; J gene: TRBJ2-5; CDR3 protein: CASSLYPGTSVETQYF
V gene: TRBV28; J gene: TRBJ2-2; CDR3 protein: CASSLWGLAGGTGELFF
V gene: TRBV20-1; J gene: TRBJ1-2; CDR3 protein: CSARSGRYTF
V gene: TRBV7-2; J gene: TRBJ1-1; CDR3 protein: CASSFRDRDTEAFF
V gene: TRBV28; J gene: TRBJ2-7; CDR3 protein: CASSGQADEQYF
V gene: TRBV27; J gene: TRBJ2-3; CDR3 protein: CASSLLAGEGDTQYF
V gene: TRBV7-9; J gene: TRBJ2-3; CDR3 protein: CASSSKRESQETDTQYF
V gene: TRBV7-2; J gene: TRBJ1-1; CDR3 protein: CASSLEGAYTEAFF
V gene: TRBV6-5; J gene: TRBJ2-1; CDR3 protein: CASRIAGGPHNEQFF
V gene: TRBV18; J gene: TRBJ2-1; CDR3 protein: CASSPGAGTGTYNEQFF
V gene: TRBV7-6; J gene: TRBJ2-2; CDR3 protein: CASSLEGGQANTGELFF
V gene: TRBV30; J gene: TRBJ1-2; CDR3 protein: CAWSVQAESGYTF
V gene: TRBV5-5; J gene: TRBJ2-3; CDR3 protein: CASTLSGVSTDTQYF
V gene: TRBV28; J gene: TRBJ1-1; CDR3 protein: CASSNFAEAFF
V gene: TRBV11-3; J gene: TRBJ2-1; CDR3 protein: CASSLGGTGGSDEQFF
V gene: TRBV18; J gene: TRBJ1-1; CDR3 protein: CASSPQTDMNTEAFF
V gene: TRBV9; J gene: TRBJ2-2; CDR3 protein: CASSARTGGAGELFF
V gene: TRBV6-5; J gene: TRBJ2-5; CDR3 protein: CASRLDSSFRETQYF
V gene: TRBV10-3; J gene: TRBJ1-1; CDR3 protein: CAISVGQLFLPNTEAFF
V gene: TRBV5-1; J gene: TRBJ1-1; CDR3 protein: CASSRTGSNTEAFF
V gene: TRBV18; J gene: TRBJ2-1; CDR3 protein: CASSRAGGPLNEQFF
V gene: TRBV7-9; J gene: TRBJ2-1; CDR3 protein: CASSQGQGVYNEQFF
V gene: TRBV7-9; J gene: TRBJ2-7; CDR3 protein: CASSLTSGGIYEQYF
V gene: TRBV10-3; J gene: TRBJ1-6; CDR3 protein: CAISDPRAPRSPLHF
V gene: TRBV19; J gene: TRBJ2-3; CDR3 protein: CASSIPRERVTQYF
V gene: TRBV2; J gene: TRBJ2-3; CDR3 protein: CASSMGLAGLDTQYF
V gene: TRBV11-1; J gene: TRBJ2-7; CDR3 protein: CASSQGIAYEQYF
V gene: TRBV4-1; J gene: TRBJ2-7; CDR3 protein: CASSQDDGGGSDEQYF